The clone carrying this T cell receptor beta chain was picked up many times. Its antigen is still unknown. TCRdb processed the reads anew with MiXCR; each CDR3 protein has one entry. The table records fewer than 350,000 distinct CDR3 sequences, more than 8% of them present only once. The sample is drawn from a study of T cell repertoires in cytomegalovirus infection. Background on the study: Based on public TCR beta signatures, there were indications of CMV infection and of a matching HLA type.

V lost 2 bases, J lost 1 base, and 19 bases lay in between. This CDR3 contains 18 residues. The germline V gene has CDR1 MNHEY and CDR2 SVGAGI. Study-level points and caveats: Ex vivo, HLA-C-restricted CMV-specific TCR beta clonotypes prevailed over the rest of the response. Summed frequency of public TCR beta families distinguished CMV carriers with the relevant HLA.

This TCR derives from a human donor in good health (CMV status not recorded). Some clones in this sample may be carry-over from other donors' samples. Sequenced: PBMCs. The rearrangement uses TRBV6-5 and TRBJ2-3, with a tentative D call TRBD1 (6 bases). In DNA form, the CDR3 reads TGTGCCAGCAGTTACCCATTGGAGTGGGCAGGGGGCACAGATACGCAGTATTTT. The encoded protein is CASSYPLEWAGGTDTQYF.